Following are 9 T cell receptor beta chains from one sample sequenced in a study of T-cell reconstitution after alpha-beta-depleted transplantation in children (dated by TCRdb to 2015 to 2016). The library was made by PCR. TCRdb shows the sequencer as Illumina HiSeq 2500. TCR libraries were prepared with molecular barcoding, using unique molecular identifiers to normalize TCRbeta repertoire quantification. TCRdb trimmed the raw reads at Q25, called clones with MiXCR and kept productive beta chains. Each CDR3 protein gets just one entry, which takes the most common genes and DNA from the rows behind it. This sample lists 450,000 to 600,000 distinct CDR3 sequences; approximately 16% were detected once. The biggest ten clones account for approximately 3% of the sample. The input for sequencing was PBMCs from the stem cell graft donor, taken from the stem cell graft. Every receptor here comes from a human donor who donated a stem cell graft to a child with acute lymphoblastic leukemia.

The chain uses TRBV15 and TRBJ2-6; tentatively, D is TRBD1 (5 bases). The CDR3 extends over 16 amino acids. V was shortened by 1 base and J by 7 bases, with 14 bases between the two germline ends. CDR1 and CDR2 (germline): LNHNV, YYDKDF (reference sequence). This chain's CDR3 is CATSRAFVGRANVLTF. The DNA for the CDR3 is TGTGCCACCAGCAGAGCCTTTGTGGGGCGAGCCAACGTCCTGACTTTC.

The genes are TRBV5-1 and TRBJ1-1, with D maybe TRBD1 (5 bases). Trimming took off 3 bases at V and 8 bases at J, with 8 bases between the two ends. Germline-derived CDR1 and CDR2 are SGHRS and YFSETQ. The CDR3 contains 11 residues. Here the CDR3 reads CASSWGVEAFF. CDR3 sequence (DNA): TGCGCCAGCAGCTGGGGGGTGGAAGCTTTCTTT.

The rearrangement uses TRBV5-6 and TRBJ2-2, with a weak D call TRBD2 (5 bases). This CDR3 is 18 amino acids long. V was cut by 4 bases and J by 5 bases, with 24 bases left in between. Germline CDR1 is SGHDT and CDR2 is YYEEEE. In DNA form, the CDR3 reads TGTGCCAGCAGCGTCGATCCTATAAGAGCGGAAAAGACCGGGGAGCTGTTTTTT. It encodes CASSVDPIRAEKTGELFF. The full variable domain, completed using reference TRBV5-6 and TRBJ2-2, is DAGVTQSPTHLIKTRGQQVTLRCSPKSGHDTVSWYQQALGQGPQFIFQYYEEEERQRGNFPDRFSGHQFPNYSSELNVNALLLGDSALYLCASSVDPIRAEKTGELFFGEGSRLTVL.

This clonotype has a handful of counts. This chain uses TRBV12-3 or TRBV12-4 with TRBJ2-1; D gene ambiguous. V lost 3 bases and J 6 bases, leaving 12 bases between the germline ends. The CDR3 has 14 amino acids. The CDR3 DNA is TGTGCCAGCAGTTTTAGTCCCGATCGCAATGAGCAGTTCTTC. Protein sequence: CASSFSPDRNEQFF.

This clonotype was detected only a few times. The chain couples TRBV10-2 to TRBJ1-1, with 8 bases identical to TRBD1. The V and J ends lost 6 bases and 6 bases, in that order; junction bases with no gene match: 6. The CDR3 spans 13 residues. CDR1 is WSHSY, CDR2 SAAADI, per germline. CDR3 DNA sequence: TGCGCCAGCAGCCCACAGGGGGGCCCTGAAGCTTTCTTT. It specifies CASSPQGGPEAFF.

The chain carries TRBV9 and TRBJ2-1; the D is unclear. The germline V and J ends were trimmed by 0 bases and 3 bases, with 10 bases remaining between them. This CDR3 has 15 residues. CDR1 is SGDLS, CDR2 YYNGEE, per germline. The CDR3 bases are TGTGCCAGCAGCGTAGCGGTGGGGAACTACAATGAGCAGTTCTTC. This codes for CASSVAVGNYNEQFF.

This clonotype has a count of ten or more. The chain recombines TRBV29-1 with TRBJ2-1; 9 nucleotides agree with TRBD2. CDR3 size: 11 residues. Germline lookup yields CDR1 SQVTM and CDR2 ANQGSEA. J lost 13 bases, V lost 4 bases, and 5 bases had no gene match. CDR3 in amino acids: CSVVLAGRQFF. In DNA form, the CDR3 reads TGCAGCGTTGTGCTAGCGGGGCGTCAGTTCTTC.

This clonotype was found a few times. The chain couples TRBV20-1 to TRBJ2-7, with a tentative D call TRBD2 (5 bases). This CDR3 is built from 14 residues. Looked up from germline, CDR1 is DFQATT and CDR2 is SNEGSKA (reference sequence). The V end was cut by 1 base, the J end by 2 bases, with 12 bases between. This CDR3 is CSARVGGPTYEQYF. The CDR3 region has the DNA TGCAGTGCTAGAGTGGGCGGGCCCACCTACGAGCAGTACTTC.

V and J are TRBV9 and TRBJ2-1; TRBD2 agrees at 8 bases. The CDR3 loop spans 15 amino acids. In germline, CDR1 is SGDLS, CDR2 YYNGEE. After removal of 4 bases from V and 6 bases from J, the junction contained 9 bases not matched to a gene. CDR3 bases: TGTGCCAGCAGCACGACTAGCGACTTCGGCAATGAGCAGTTCTTC. Amino acids: CASSTTSDFGNEQFF.